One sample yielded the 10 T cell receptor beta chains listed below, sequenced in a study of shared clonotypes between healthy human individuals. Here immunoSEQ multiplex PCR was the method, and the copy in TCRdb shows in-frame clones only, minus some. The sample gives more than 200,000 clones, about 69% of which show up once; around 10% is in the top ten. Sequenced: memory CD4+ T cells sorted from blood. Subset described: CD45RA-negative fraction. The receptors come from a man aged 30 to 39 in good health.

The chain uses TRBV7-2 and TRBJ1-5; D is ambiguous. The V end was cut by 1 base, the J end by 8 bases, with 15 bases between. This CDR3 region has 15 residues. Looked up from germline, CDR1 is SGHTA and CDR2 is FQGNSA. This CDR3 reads CASSLGASTNKPQHF. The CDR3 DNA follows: TGTGCCAGCAGCTTAGGGGCTAGTACGAATAAGCCCCAGCATTTT.

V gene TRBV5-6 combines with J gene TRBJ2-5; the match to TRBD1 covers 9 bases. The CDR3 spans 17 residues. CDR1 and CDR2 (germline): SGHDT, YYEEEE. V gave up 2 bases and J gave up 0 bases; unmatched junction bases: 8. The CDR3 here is CASSFKRTGAYQETQYF. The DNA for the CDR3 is TGTGCCAGCAGCTTCAAACGGACAGGGGCCTACCAAGAGACCCAGTACTTC.

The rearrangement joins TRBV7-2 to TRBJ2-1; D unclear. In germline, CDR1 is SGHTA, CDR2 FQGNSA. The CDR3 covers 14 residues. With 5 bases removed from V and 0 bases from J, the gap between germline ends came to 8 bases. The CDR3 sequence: CASSRLSSYNEQFF. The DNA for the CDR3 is TGTGCCAGCAGCCGTCTCAGCTCCTACAATGAGCAGTTCTTC.

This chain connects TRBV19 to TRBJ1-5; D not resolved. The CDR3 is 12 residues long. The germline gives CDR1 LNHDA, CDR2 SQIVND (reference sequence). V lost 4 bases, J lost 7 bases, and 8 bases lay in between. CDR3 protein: CASSRRGQPQHF. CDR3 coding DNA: TGTGCCAGTAGTAGGCGGGGACAGCCCCAGCATTTT.

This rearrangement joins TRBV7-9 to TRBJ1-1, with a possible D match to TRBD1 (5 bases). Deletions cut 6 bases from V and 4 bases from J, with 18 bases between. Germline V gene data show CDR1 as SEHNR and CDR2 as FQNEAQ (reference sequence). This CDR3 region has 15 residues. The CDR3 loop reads CASSVGDHGGTEAFF. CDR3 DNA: TGTGCCAGCAGTGTAGGTGACCACGGGGGCACTGAAGCTTTCTTT.

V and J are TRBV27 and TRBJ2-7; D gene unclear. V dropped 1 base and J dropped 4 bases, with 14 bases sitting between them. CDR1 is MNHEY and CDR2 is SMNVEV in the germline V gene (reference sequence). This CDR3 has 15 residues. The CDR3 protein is CASSLLAHSLYEQYF. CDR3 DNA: TGTGCCAGCAGTTTATTGGCCCACTCTCTGTACGAGCAGTACTTC.

The CDR3 DNA follows: TGTGCCAGCTCACCAGGACAGGAAAAACTGTTTTTT. It codes for CASSPGQEKLFF. The rearrangement joins TRBV18 to TRBJ1-4; D might be TRBD1 (6 bases). The V end was cut by 2 bases, the J end by 8 bases, with 6 bases between. Germline V gives CDR1 KGHSH, CDR2 LQKENI. CDR3 length equals 12 residues.

The CDR3 here is CASSPWIAGVSHKTNYEQYF. The CDR3 bases are TGTGCCAGCAGTCCCTGGATAGCGGGAGTATCTCATAAGACAAACTACGAGCAGTACTTC. J is TRBJ2-7 and V is TRBV27; TRBD2 matches at 9 bases. Germline CDR1 MNHEY, CDR2 SMNVEV (reference sequence). V lost 5 bases, J lost 3 bases, and 23 bases stayed unmatched. The CDR3 length is 20 residues.

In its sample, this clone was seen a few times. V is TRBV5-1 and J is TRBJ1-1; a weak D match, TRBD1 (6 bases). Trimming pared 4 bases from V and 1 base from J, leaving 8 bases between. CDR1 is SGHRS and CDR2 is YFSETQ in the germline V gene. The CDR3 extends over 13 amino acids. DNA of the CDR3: TGCGCCAGCAGCGAACAGGGGAACACTGAAGCTTTCTTT. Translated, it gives CASSEQGNTEAFF.

This CDR3 is CASSWGLAGSRGELFF. Here the CDR3 DNA reads TGTGCCAGCAGCTGGGGACTAGCGGGATCTAGAGGGGAGCTGTTTTTT. This rearrangement joins TRBV7-9 to TRBJ2-2, with 13 bases lining up with TRBD2. After removal of 4 bases from V and 8 bases from J, the junction contained 7 bases not matched to a gene. The CDR3 totals 16 residues. CDR1 SEHNR and CDR2 FQNEAQ come from the germline V gene (reference sequence).